This entry features one T cell receptor beta chain sequence. This specimen comes from a study of T cell responses to AZD1222 COVID-19 vaccine. Trimming removed 2 bases at V and 1 base at J, with 13 bases between. The germline V gene encodes CDR1 SGHKS and CDR2 YYEKEE (reference sequence). CDR3 length: 15 residues. Only in-frame clones appear in the TCRdb table, and some are missing; sequencing was by immunoSEQ multiplex PCR. The profile shows 70,000 to 95,000 clones, 85% to 90% of them singletons. The genes are TRBV5-5 and TRBJ2-7; D tentatively reads TRBD1 or TRBD2 (5 bases each). Sequencing was performed on peripheral blood, taken 28 days after the second AZD1222 dose. This clonotype originated in an adult who received the AZD1222 COVID-19 vaccine. The CDR3 region is CASSFTGTASYEQYF. The CDR3 nucleotides are TGTGCCAGCAGCTTTACCGGGACCGCATCCTACGAGCAGTACTTC.